Presented here are 17 T cell receptor beta chains from one specimen sequenced in a study of T cell responses to AZD1222 COVID-19 vaccine. The assay was immunoSEQ multiplex PCR, and TCRdb's table has in-frame clones only and misses some. The repertoire has roughly 190,000 clones, around 90% of them found once; the top ten carry around 3.6%. Sequenced here: peripheral blood, sampled 28 days after the second dose of the MenACWY control vaccine. The source of these receptors is an adult who received the MenACWY meningococcal vaccine as a control.

V usage is TRBV5-5 and J usage is TRBJ1-1, with a weak D call TRBD1 (6 bases). Germline V gene data show CDR1 as SGHKS and CDR2 as YYEKEE (reference sequence). V was cut by 2 bases and J by 4 bases, with 9 bases left in between. The CDR3 covers 13 residues. The CDR3 bases are TGTGCCAGCAGCTTTTCGGGGGCCACTGAAGCTTTCTTT. Its translation: CASSFSGATEAFF. Filled out from reference TRBV5-5 and TRBJ1-1, the complete variable domain reads DAGVTQSPTHLIKTRGQQVTLRCSPISGHKSVSWYQQVLGQGPQFIFQYYEKEERGRGNFPDRFSARQFPNYSSELNVNALLLGDSALYLCASSFSGATEAFFGQGTRLTVV.

V and J are TRBV19 and TRBJ2-7; unclear D gene. This CDR3 has 14 residues. Between the trimmed V and J ends, which lost 5 bases and 0 bases, there was a span of 11 bases. Germline V lookup: CDR1 LNHDA, CDR2 SQIVND (reference sequence). The CDR3 spells CASSYASSSYEQYF. As DNA, the CDR3 is TGTGCCAGTAGTTATGCCAGCAGCTCCTACGAGCAGTACTTC.

J is TRBJ2-7 and V is TRBV30, with D possibly called TRBD1 or TRBD2 (5 bases each). V dropped 2 bases and J dropped 0 bases, with 14 bases sitting between them. The CDR3 runs to 15 residues. Germline CDR1 reads GTSNPN; CDR2 reads SVGIG (reference sequence). Written as DNA, the CDR3 is TGTGCCTGGAGTCCCATCTTGGGGGACTCCTACGAGCAGTACTTC. Protein product: CAWSPILGDSYEQYF.

The chain employs TRBV11-3 and TRBJ2-7; D may be TRBD1 (6 bases). The ends were cut back, 5 bases at V and 0 bases at J, with 11 bases in the middle. The germline CDR1 and CDR2 sequences are SGHNT and YENEEA. The CDR3 loop spans 14 amino acids. CDR3 in DNA: TGTGCCAGCAGCCGCCGGGACAACTCCTACGAGCAGTACTTC. As protein: CASSRRDNSYEQYF.

This chain connects TRBV11-2 to TRBJ2-5, with 8 bases identical to TRBD2. Per germline, CDR1 SGHAT and CDR2 FQNNGV. Trimming cost V 5 bases and J 3 bases; bases outside gene matches: 14. The CDR3 consists of 17 residues. As DNA, the CDR3 is TGTGCCAGCAGCGATCCGTTGAGGCGGGAGGAGAAAGAGACCCAGTACTTC. As protein: CASSDPLRREEKETQYF.

The chain uses TRBV4-2 and TRBJ1-6; TRBD1 aligns across 9 bases. V shed 3 bases, J shed 9 bases, and the junction held 0 bases outside the gene matches. CDR1 is LGHNA, CDR2 YNFKEQ, per germline. There are 13 residues in the CDR3. This CDR3 reads CASSQDRGSPLHF. The CDR3 region has the DNA TGTGCCAGCAGCCAGGACAGGGGTTCACCCCTCCACTTT.

The chain has TRBV2 and TRBJ2-5, with D uncertain. The CDR3 runs 9 residues. V was clipped by 10 bases and J by 4 bases, with 4 bases between them. Germline assignment: CDR1 SNHLY and CDR2 FYNNEI. The CDR3 nucleotides read TGTGCCACTTTAGAGACCCAGTACTTC. The encoded protein is CATLETQYF. Filled out from reference TRBV2 and TRBJ2-5, the complete variable domain reads EPEVTQTPSHQVTQMGQEVILRCVPISNHLYFYWYRQILGQKVEFLVSFYNNEISEKSEIFDDQFSVERPDGSNFTLKIRSTKLEDSAMYFCATLETQYFGPGTRLLVL.

This chain connects TRBV27 to TRBJ2-2; 11 bases line up with TRBD2. Germline CDR1 reads MNHEY; CDR2 reads SMNVEV (reference sequence). The CDR3 length is 17 residues. J was trimmed by 3 bases and V by 6 bases; bases with no gene match: 9. As DNA, the CDR3 is TGTGCCAGCAGACTTATGACTAGCGGGACCTACACCGGGGAGCTGTTTTTT. This encodes CASRLMTSGTYTGELFF.

V and J are TRBV7-2 and TRBJ2-7; 13 bases match TRBD2. The CDR3 consists of 17 residues. CDR1 and CDR2 from the germline V gene are SGHTA and FQGNSA. V shed 2 bases, J shed 0 bases, and the junction held 4 bases outside the gene matches. CDR3 sequence reads: CASSLTSGRGGSYEQYF. CDR3 nucleotide sequence: TGTGCCAGCAGCTTAACTAGCGGGAGGGGTGGCTCCTACGAGCAGTACTTC. The whole variable domain, remainder taken from reference TRBV7-2 and TRBJ2-7, is GAGVSQSPSNKVTEKGKDVELRCDPISGHTALYWYRQSLGQGLEFLIYFQGNSAPDKSGLPSDRFSAERTGGSVSTLTIQRTQQEDSAVYLCASSLTSGRGGSYEQYFGPGTRLTVT.

This clone came up once. The rearrangement uses TRBV6-5 and TRBJ1-5; no clear D. The germline gives CDR1 MNHEY, CDR2 SVGAGI. With 6 bases removed from V and 1 base from J, the gap between germline ends came to 10 bases. The CDR3 length is 14 residues. CDR3 in DNA: TGTGCCAGCAGGAGCGGCCAGAGCAATCAGCCCCAGCATTTT. This gives the protein CASRSGQSNQPQHF.

The V call is TRBV19, the J call TRBJ2-5, with 9 nucleotides matching TRBD2. V lost 0 bases and J lost 5; bases outside the gene matches: 4. There are 15 residues in the CDR3. From germline, CDR1 is LNHDA and CDR2 SQIVND (reference sequence). Here the CDR3 DNA reads TGTGCCAGTAGTATAGATAGCGGGAGTGGGGAGACCCAGTACTTC. This codes for CASSIDSGSGETQYF.

The gene calls are TRBV28 and TRBJ1-4, with 8 bases aligning to TRBD1. Trimming took 4 bases from V and 10 from J; bases not matched to a gene: 8. CDR1 is MDHEN and CDR2 is SYDVKM in the germline V gene. The CDR3 totals 14 residues. The chain's CDR3 is CASSSGQGRRKLFF. The DNA of the CDR3 is TGTGCCAGCAGTTCCGGACAGGGTCGAAGAAAACTGTTTTTT.

This clone was recorded only once. CDR3 bases: TGCGCCAGCAGCCTGGACCGACCCGAAGGCGAGCAGTACTTC. Its translation: CASSLDRPEGEQYF. This chain connects TRBV5-1 to TRBJ2-7, with unresolved D. Per germline, CDR1 SGHRS and CDR2 YFSETQ. V was trimmed by 4 bases and J by 6 bases, leaving 17 bases between them. CDR3 length: 14 residues.

This chain links TRBV19 with TRBJ2-1; weak D call: TRBD2 (5 bases). Germline V gives CDR1 LNHDA, CDR2 SQIVND (reference sequence). Trimming left V 8 bases short and J 0 bases short, with 17 bases between. The CDR3 extends over 16 amino acids. The CDR3 DNA reads as TGTGCCAGTCATCCAATAGCGCGAAGCTCCTACAATGAGCAGTTCTTC. Translated, it gives CASHPIARSSYNEQFF. The variable domain in full, with the rest retrieved from reference TRBV19 and TRBJ2-1, is DGGITQSPKYLFRKEGQNVTLSCEQNLNHDAMYWYRQDPGQGLRLIYYSQIVNDFQKGDIAEGYSVSREKKESFPLTVTSAQKNPTAFYLCASHPIARSSYNEQFFGPGTRLTVL.

This chain uses TRBV2 with TRBJ1-6; 7 nucleotides align to TRBD1. Trimming removed 5 bases from V and 9 bases from J; junction bases left unmatched: 7. The germline V gene encodes CDR1 SNHLY and CDR2 FYNNEI. This CDR3 region has 14 residues. The CDR3 loop is CASSPGGGVSPLHF. The CDR3 DNA is TGTGCCAGCAGTCCAGGGGGAGGAGTTTCACCCCTCCACTTT. Full variable domain (missing parts from reference TRBV2 and TRBJ1-6): EPEVTQTPSHQVTQMGQEVILRCVPISNHLYFYWYRQILGQKVEFLVSFYNNEISEKSEIFDDQFSVERPDGSNFTLKIRSTKLEDSAMYFCASSPGGGVSPLHFGNGTRLTVT.

Written as DNA, the CDR3 is TGTGCCACCAGCAGTGACAGGGGGGGCACTGAAGCTTTCTTT. This translates into CATSSDRGGTEAFF. The chain uses TRBV15 and TRBJ1-1; 9 bases fit TRBD1. This CDR3 has 14 residues. Germline-derived CDR1 and CDR2 are LNHNV and YYDKDF (reference sequence). Germline trimming cut 3 bases from V and 4 bases from J; bases unmatched to any gene: 3.

This chain uses TRBV3-1 (or the pseudogene TRBV3-2) with TRBJ1-2; 8 positions match TRBD1. Germline assignment: CDR1 LGHDT and CDR2 YNNKEL (reference sequence). After removal of 0 bases from V and 6 bases from J, the junction contained 3 bases not matched to a gene. CDR3 length: 14 residues. Written as DNA, the CDR3 is TGTGCCAGCAGCCAAGAATGGACAGGGAATGGCTACACCTTC. This translates into CASSQEWTGNGYTF.